This T cell receptor beta chain was captured by sequencing in a study of T cell repertoires in cytomegalovirus infection. For this clonotype: Its specificity is not known.

V shed 3 bases and J shed 3 bases, with 14 bases lying between them. CDR3 length equals 15 residues. TCRdb ran MiXCR on the reads and lists one entry per CDR3 protein. The sample yields about 740,000 distinct CDR3 sequences, roughly 36% seen once. The study's findings and limits: Based on cumulative public TCR beta family frequency, carriers of CMV plus the relevant HLA were identified.

The clonotype originates from a human donor in good health (CMV status not recorded). Some clones in this sample may be carry-over from other donors' samples. This chain joins TRBV12-3 or TRBV12-4 and TRBJ2-5, with D maybe TRBD2 (6 bases). Source material: PBMCs. The chain's CDR3 is CASSFIRDSEETQYF. CDR3 coding DNA: TGTGCCAGCAGTTTTATCCGGGACTCCGAAGAGACCCAGTACTTC.